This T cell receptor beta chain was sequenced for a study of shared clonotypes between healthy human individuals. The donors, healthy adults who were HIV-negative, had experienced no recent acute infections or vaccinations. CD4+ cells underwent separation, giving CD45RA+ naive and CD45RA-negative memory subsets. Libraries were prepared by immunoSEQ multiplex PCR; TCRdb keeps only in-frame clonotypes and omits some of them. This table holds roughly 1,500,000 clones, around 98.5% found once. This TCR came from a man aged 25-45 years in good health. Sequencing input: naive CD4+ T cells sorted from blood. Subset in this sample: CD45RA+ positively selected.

The chain's CDR3 is CASSIDKTWAAVGAFF. The CDR3 DNA sequence: TGTGCCAGTAGTATAGATAAAACATGGGCCGCTGTGGGTGCTTTCTTT. The rearrangement joins TRBV19 to TRBJ1-1; no clear D. CDR1 is LNHDA and CDR2 is SQIVND in the germline V gene (reference sequence). This CDR3 spans 16 amino acids. V lost 0 bases, J lost 11 bases, and 22 bases lay in between.